Shown below are 31 T cell receptor beta chains from a single sample sequenced in a study of T cell changes during pregnancy in multiple sclerosis. The table came from immunoSEQ multiplex PCR; TCRdb's copy has only in-frame clones and leaves some out. Among 71,000 or so clones, over 85% were seen once, and the ten largest hold roughly 1.1%. Material: peripheral blood, obtained in the third trimester of pregnancy. Source of these receptors: a female donor with multiple sclerosis, enrolled in a pregnancy study.

A single count supports this clone. J is TRBJ2-7 and V is TRBV6-1; the D gene is possibly TRBD2 (7 bases). Trimming stripped 4 bases from V and 7 bases from J, with 17 bases between. CDR1 MNHNS and CDR2 SASEGT come from the germline V gene. The CDR3 spans 14 residues. CDR3 DNA sequence: TGTGCCAGCAGTGTCTCACGGGGGGCGGGTGAGCAGTACTTC. The encoded protein is CASSVSRGAGEQYF.

CDR3 amino acids: CASSQARGQGLVGANVLTF. DNA of the CDR3: TGCGCCAGCAGCCAAGCGAGGGGACAGGGATTAGTTGGGGCCAACGTCCTGACTTTC. This sequence joins TRBV4-1 and TRBJ2-6, with TRBD1 matching 9 bases. The CDR3 sequence is 19 residues long. The germline gives CDR1 MGHRA, CDR2 YSYEKL. V lost 1 base, J lost 3 bases, and 10 bases stayed unmatched.

The chain carries TRBV2 and TRBJ2-7, with 11 positions matching TRBD2. Trimming removed 8 bases from V and 2 bases from J; junction bases left unmatched: 5. Per the germline V gene, CDR1 is SNHLY and CDR2 is FYNNEI. This CDR3 spans 14 amino acids. CDR3: CASGRLAGTYEQYF. CDR3 nucleotide sequence: TGTGCCAGCGGGCGACTAGCGGGAACCTACGAGCAGTACTTC.

The chain recombines TRBV6-1 with TRBJ2-7, with 7 bases aligning to TRBD1. After removal of 6 bases from V and 4 bases from J, the junction contained 12 bases not matched to a gene. Germline loops: CDR1 MNHNS, CDR2 SASEGT. This CDR3 contains 15 residues. In nucleotides, the CDR3 is TGTGCCAGCAGCTTGCAGACAGGGTCAGGTTACGAGCAGTACTTC. It specifies CASSLQTGSGYEQYF.

This clone has just one count. The gene calls are TRBV11-2 and TRBJ2-1, with 7 bases aligning to TRBD2. The J segment lost 7 bases and the V segment lost 3 bases, leaving 12 bases of the junction unmatched. In germline, CDR1 is SGHAT, CDR2 FQNNGV. The CDR3 runs to 16 residues. CDR3 sequence: CASSFPVAGVGNEQFF. The CDR3 DNA sequence: TGTGCCAGCAGCTTCCCAGTGGCGGGAGTGGGAAATGAGCAGTTCTTC.

The chain joins TRBV6-5 to TRBJ1-2; D possibly corresponds to TRBD1 (5 bases). The germline V gene has CDR1 MNHEY and CDR2 SVGAGI. The length of the CDR3 is 13 residues. V lost 0 bases and J 7 bases, leaving 9 bases between the germline ends. Here the CDR3 DNA reads TGTGCCAGCAGTTACTCGACAGTCTCTGGCTACACCTTC. Its protein product is CASSYSTVSGYTF.

This CDR3 is CASSIVAGLTDTQYF. The CDR3 nucleotides read TGTGCCAGTAGTATTGTGGCAGGGTTGACAGATACGCAGTATTTT. The rearrangement joins TRBV19 to TRBJ2-3; possible D gene TRBD1, 5 bases. Trimming removed 3 bases at V and 3 bases at J, with 13 bases between. Germline V gene sequence: CDR1 LNHDA, CDR2 SQIVND (reference sequence). The CDR3 sequence is 15 residues long.

This chain links TRBV10-3 with TRBJ1-2; D is possibly TRBD1 (5 bases). CDR1 and CDR2 (germline): ENHRY, SYGVKD. This CDR3 region has 15 residues. Between the trimmed V and J ends, which lost 6 bases and 4 bases, there was a span of 18 bases. In DNA, the CDR3 is TGTGCCATCAGGGGCCCGGGGGTGGGGAGCTATGGCTACACCTTC. Protein product: CAIRGPGVGSYGYTF.

This clone was observed a few times. The chain couples TRBV12-5 to TRBJ1-1; no definite D call. CDR1 and CDR2 from the germline V gene are LGHNT and FRNRAP. Trimming removed 5 bases at V and 10 bases at J, with 14 bases between. The CDR3 consists of 12 residues. The CDR3 sequence: CASGPPPFGAFF. CDR3 coding DNA: TGTGCTAGTGGTCCCCCCCCGTTCGGAGCTTTCTTT.

The chain recombines TRBV9 with TRBJ1-2; perhaps TRBD1 as D (6 bases). This CDR3 comprises 15 residues. CDR1 is SGDLS and CDR2 is YYNGEE in the germline V gene. Trimming took 4 bases from V and 3 from J, leaving 16 bases between them. The CDR3 DNA reads as TGTGCCAGCAGCCCCCGGGAGGGGGACTACTATGGCTACACCTTC. Residues: CASSPREGDYYGYTF. Based on the CDR3 plus reference TRBV9 and TRBJ1-2, the full variable domain is DSGVTQTPKHLITATGQRVTLRCSPRSGDLSVYWYQQSLDQGLQFLIQYYNGEERAKGNILERFSAQQFPDLHSELNLSSLELGDSALYFCASSPREGDYYGYTFGSGTRLTVV.

This rearrangement joins TRBV27 to TRBJ1-1, with 8 bases fitting TRBD1. The CDR3 runs 14 residues. Germline CDR1 MNHEY, CDR2 SMNVEV (reference sequence). V was pared by 5 bases and J by 1 base, with 3 bases of the junction left unmatched. CDR3 sequence reads: CASSLQGANTEAFF. CDR3 coding DNA: TGTGCCAGCAGTCTCCAGGGGGCGAACACTGAAGCTTTCTTT.

The V and J genes are TRBV21-1 and TRBJ2-3; TRBD2, the table's D call, was not compared with the DNA. TRBV21-1 is labeled a pseudogene. The CDR3 consists of 13 residues. Here the CDR3 reads CASSKKCGHTQYF. CDR3 nucleotides: TGTGCCAGCAGCAAAAAGTGCGGCCATACGCAGTATTTT.

The CDR3 DNA follows: TGTGCCAGTAGTAACCCACCGGGACAGGGGGGGCTGGCTGAAGCTTTCTTT. Translated: CASSNPPGQGGLAEAFF. The chain links TRBV19 to TRBJ1-1; 11 positions match TRBD1. In germline, CDR1 is LNHDA, CDR2 SQIVND (reference sequence). Trimming removed 4 bases from V and 6 bases from J; junction bases left unmatched: 13. This CDR3 is built from 17 residues.

This chain joins TRBV5-4 and TRBJ2-1; D perhaps matches TRBD2 (5 bases). The V gene lost 7 bases and the J gene lost 3 bases, with 11 bases spanning the gap. Germline assignment: CDR1 SGHNT and CDR2 YYREEE (reference sequence). The CDR3 runs to 13 residues. Here the CDR3 reads CASGSGSYNEQFF. DNA for the CDR3: TGTGCCAGCGGAAGCGGTAGCTACAATGAGCAGTTCTTC. The whole variable domain, filled in from reference TRBV5-4 and TRBJ2-1, reads ETGVTQSPTHLIKTRGQQVTLRCSSQSGHNTVSWYQQALGQGPQFIFQYYREEENGRGNFPPRFSGLQFPNYSSELNVNALELDDSALYLCASGSGSYNEQFFGPGTRLTVL.

The chain links TRBV19 to TRBJ1-2; the match to TRBD1 covers 10 bases. Germline loops: CDR1 LNHDA, CDR2 SQIVND (reference sequence). The CDR3 length is 16 residues. J gave up 2 bases and V 6 bases, and 9 bases lay outside the gene matches. CDR3 nucleotide sequence: TGTGCCAGTAGCCGGGGTAGACAGGGGGCAAACTATGGCTACACCTTC. It encodes CASSRGRQGANYGYTF. The complete variable domain, with remaining parts taken from reference TRBV19 and TRBJ1-2, reads DGGITQSPKYLFRKEGQNVTLSCEQNLNHDAMYWYRQDPGQGLRLIYYSQIVNDFQKGDIAEGYSVSREKKESFPLTVTSAQKNPTAFYLCASSRGRQGANYGYTFGSGTRLTVV.

V is TRBV11-1 and J is TRBJ2-1; tentatively, D is TRBD2 (6 bases). The CDR3 runs to 13 residues. The germline V gene encodes CDR1 SGHAT and CDR2 FQDESV (reference sequence). The V gene lost 5 bases and the J gene lost 9 bases, with 14 bases spanning the gap. CDR3 loop: CASSVGLMGEQFF. CDR3 nucleotides: TGTGCCAGCAGCGTCGGACTAATGGGTGAGCAGTTCTTC.

CDR3 bases: TGTGCCAGCAGCTTAGGCCGGAGCGGTCTCGACCAAGAGACCCAGTACTTC. Its translation: CASSLGRSGLDQETQYF. This rearrangement joins TRBV13 to TRBJ2-5; the D gene is possibly TRBD2 (5 bases). CDR1 is PRHDT and CDR2 is FYEKMQ in the germline V gene (reference sequence). The V gene lost 0 bases and the J gene lost 0 bases, with 14 bases spanning the gap. The CDR3 has 17 amino acids.

The rearrangement joins TRBV28 to TRBJ2-1; 10 nucleotides match TRBD1. V lost 1 base to trimming and J lost 1 base; unmatched junction nucleotides: 7. The V gene's germline CDR1 is MDHEN and CDR2 SYDVKM. The CDR3 runs to 18 residues. The CDR3 nucleotides are TGTGCCAGCAGTTTATACCCTGACAGGGGGCCTTCCTACAATGAGCAGTTCTTC. This gives the protein CASSLYPDRGPSYNEQFF.

This clone was picked up a small number of times. The chain links TRBV19 to TRBJ1-2; 9 nucleotides match TRBD1. The V gene end was trimmed by 9 bases and the J gene end by 6 bases; junction bases not matched to a gene: 8. CDR3 length: 13 residues. Germline V gene data show CDR1 as LNHDA and CDR2 as SQIVND (reference sequence). The CDR3 sequence: CASRGTGLNGYTF. The CDR3 DNA is TGTGCCAGCCGTGGGACAGGGCTAAATGGCTACACCTTC.

This clone was detected a few times. The V call is TRBV9, the J call TRBJ1-1, with a weak D call TRBD1 (6 bases). This CDR3 contains 15 residues. The V gene's germline CDR1 is SGDLS and CDR2 YYNGEE. V was shortened by 4 bases and J by 3 bases, with 16 bases between the two germline ends. CDR3 protein: CASSPLTGFDTEAFF. Written as DNA, the CDR3 is TGTGCCAGCAGCCCCCTAACAGGGTTTGACACTGAAGCTTTCTTT.

This clone was seen many times. The rearrangement uses TRBV6-6 and TRBJ2-3; D perhaps matches TRBD2 (5 bases). Germline CDR1 reads MNHNY; CDR2 reads SVGAGI (reference sequence). The CDR3 has 15 residues. The V gene lost 6 bases and the J gene lost 0 bases, with 13 bases spanning the gap. The chain's CDR3 is CASRLGSLSTDTQYF. In DNA form, the CDR3 reads TGTGCCAGCAGATTGGGGAGCTTAAGCACAGATACGCAGTATTTT.

The gene calls are TRBV6-5 and TRBJ2-7; 11 nucleotides agree with TRBD1. Germline V gives CDR1 MNHEY, CDR2 SVGAGI. J was trimmed by 3 bases and V by 2 bases; bases with no gene match: 6. CDR3 length: 16 amino acids. CDR3 sequence reads: CASSYRRTGGFYEQYF. CDR3 nucleotides: TGTGCCAGCAGTTACCGTCGGACAGGGGGCTTCTACGAGCAGTACTTC.

The chain uses TRBV9 and TRBJ1-4; 9 bases align to TRBD1. This CDR3 contains 17 residues. Trimming at V came to 4 bases and at J to 4 bases, leaving 11 bases not matched to a gene. CDR1 is SGDLS, CDR2 YYNGEE, per germline. The CDR3 DNA reads as TGTGCCAGCAGCCCGACCATGGGACAGGGCCTTAATGAAAAACTGTTTTTT. Residues: CASSPTMGQGLNEKLFF. The variable domain in full, with the rest retrieved from reference TRBV9 and TRBJ1-4, is DSGVTQTPKHLITATGQRVTLRCSPRSGDLSVYWYQQSLDQGLQFLIQYYNGEERAKGNILERFSAQQFPDLHSELNLSSLELGDSALYFCASSPTMGQGLNEKLFFGSGTQLSVL.

The V gene is TRBV27, the J gene TRBJ2-2; the match to TRBD1 covers 7 bases. Trimming took 6 bases from V and 1 from J; bases not matched to a gene: 2. The length of the CDR3 is 14 residues. Per the germline V gene, CDR1 is MNHEY and CDR2 is SMNVEV (reference sequence). The CDR3 bases are TGTGCCAGCAGGAGGGGGCAGAACACCGGGGAGCTGTTTTTT. It encodes CASRRGQNTGELFF.

This chain uses TRBV10-1 with TRBJ2-1, with 10 bases aligning to TRBD2. Trimming at V came to 5 bases and at J to 3 bases, leaving 4 bases not matched to a gene. Looked up from germline, CDR1 is WNHNN and CDR2 is SYGVQD (reference sequence). The CDR3 contains 15 residues. CDR3 nucleotide sequence: TGCGCCAGCAGTCCTCGGACTAGCGGCTACAATGAGCAGTTCTTC. This gives the protein CASSPRTSGYNEQFF.

The V and J genes are TRBV19 and TRBJ2-7; D is perhaps TRBD2 (6 bases). CDR3 length equals 14 residues. V dropped 4 bases and J dropped 3 bases, with 13 bases sitting between them. Looked up from germline, CDR1 is LNHDA and CDR2 is SQIVND (reference sequence). CDR3: CASSRLGLGYEQYF. The CDR3 coding sequence is TGTGCCAGTAGTAGACTAGGCTTAGGCTACGAGCAGTACTTC. The full variable domain, completed using reference TRBV19 and TRBJ2-7, is DGGITQSPKYLFRKEGQNVTLSCEQNLNHDAMYWYRQDPGQGLRLIYYSQIVNDFQKGDIAEGYSVSREKKESFPLTVTSAQKNPTAFYLCASSRLGLGYEQYFGPGTRLTVT.

This sequence joins TRBV2 and TRBJ1-4, with D unresolved. This CDR3 comprises 13 residues. The germline gives CDR1 SNHLY, CDR2 FYNNEI. Trimming removed 8 bases at V and 4 bases at J, with 11 bases between. CDR3 sequence: CASQVQFNEKLFF. The DNA of the CDR3 is TGTGCCAGCCAGGTACAGTTTAATGAAAAACTGTTTTTT.

V is TRBV7-9 and J is TRBJ2-3; possibly TRBD1 for D (6 bases). V was clipped by 3 bases and J by 2 bases, with 9 bases between them. Germline assignment: CDR1 SEHNR and CDR2 FQNEAQ (reference sequence). The CDR3 runs to 14 residues. CDR3 protein: CASSFNRDTDTQYF. The CDR3 DNA sequence: TGTGCCAGCAGCTTCAACAGGGACACAGATACGCAGTATTTT.

V usage is TRBV5-1 and J usage is TRBJ2-1; D is perhaps TRBD2 (6 bases). CDR1 SGHRS and CDR2 YFSETQ come from the germline V gene. The V and J ends lost 7 bases and 7 bases respectively, with 18 bases between them. The CDR3 has 14 amino acids. The CDR3 loop is CASAFGLFQNEQFF. CDR3 in DNA: TGCGCCAGCGCGTTCGGACTATTTCAGAATGAGCAGTTCTTC.

The V call is TRBV7-3, the J call TRBJ2-7, with 8 nucleotides matching TRBD1. The germline V gene encodes CDR1 SGHTA and CDR2 FQGTGA. V shed 3 bases and J 6 bases; nucleotides not matched to a gene: 4. CDR3 size: 13 residues. The CDR3 nucleotides are TGTGCCAGCAGCTTTGGACAGGGCCGCGAGCAGTACTTC. Protein product: CASSFGQGREQYF. Based on the CDR3 plus reference TRBV7-3 and TRBJ2-7, the full variable domain is GAGVSQTPSNKVTEKGKYVELRCDPISGHTALYWYRQSLGQGPEFLIYFQGTGAADDSGLPNDRFFAVRPEGSVSTLKIQRTERGDSAVYLCASSFGQGREQYFGPGTRLTVT.

This chain connects TRBV5-6 to TRBJ1-1; 7 bases are shared with TRBD1. The CDR3 is 17 amino acids. CDR1 is SGHDT, CDR2 YYEEEE, per germline. Unmatched junction bases numbered 10, after V lost 0 bases and J lost 2 bases. As DNA, the CDR3 is TGTGCCAGCAGCTTGGCCGTCCAGGGGGTAGGCAACACTGAAGCTTTCTTT. This sequence encodes CASSLAVQGVGNTEAFF.